This TCR beta chain was recovered during a study of OX40 agonist ivuxolimab in advanced cancers. Study conclusions and caveats: At 0.1 to 3.0 mg/kg and by week 6, clonal expansion occurred in CD4+ and CD8+ blood T cells.

The table came from immunoSEQ multiplex PCR; TCRdb's copy has only in-frame clones and leaves some out. The sample has approximately 17,000 clones, about nine tenths seen once. Germline CDR1 reads SGHNT; CDR2 reads YENEEA. This CDR3 comprises 13 residues. Trimming shortened V by 2 bases and J by 3 bases, and 4 bases separated the two germline ends. A note on this clone: Its specificity is unknown.

Sequenced here: CD4+ or CD8+ T cells sorted from blood, sampled in a trial of the OX40 agonist ivuxolimab. This clonotype originated in an adult with an advanced solid tumor such as melanoma, head and neck, liver or kidney cancer. The V call is TRBV11-3, the J call TRBJ2-2, with D unclear. The CDR3 DNA reads TGTGCCAGCAGCTTATTGGACACCGGGGAGCTGTTTTTT. This encodes CASSLLDTGELFF.